The 4 T cell receptor beta chains below were found in one sample sequenced in a study of blood T cells in healthy people across ages. A J-beta primer mix and a sample-barcoded 5' primer were used in a second PCR of about 7 to 12 cycles. TCRdb analysed the 5' RACE reads with MiXCR anew, one entry per CDR3 protein. Of approximately 760,000 distinct CDR3 sequences in the sample, more than 20% are singletons; the top ten hold 9.4%. These same records also appear under a second study, on T cells of mothers and their children.

What was sequenced was blood. The source is a boy younger than 18 in good health.

This clonotype was picked up a small number of times. J is TRBJ2-3 and V is TRBV7-9; D may correspond to TRBD1 or TRBD2 (5 bases each). The V end was cut by 5 bases, the J end by 2 bases, with 14 bases between. Per germline, CDR1 SEHNR and CDR2 FQNEAQ (reference sequence). The CDR3 loop spans 15 amino acids. Here the CDR3 reads CASSHLGATTDTQYF. CDR3 sequence (DNA): TGTGCCAGCAGCCACCTCGGGGCAACCACAGATACGCAGTATTTT.

This clonotype was seen only a few times. The chain joins TRBV29-1 to TRBJ2-4; 10 positions agree with TRBD2. The CDR3 runs to 12 residues. The germline V gene encodes CDR1 SQVTM and CDR2 ANQGSEA. V lost 7 bases, J lost 9 bases, and 6 bases stayed unmatched. The CDR3 spells CSGSGGAGIQYF. CDR3 DNA: TGCAGCGGAAGCGGGGGGGCAGGCATTCAGTACTTC.

In this sample, this clonotype turned up a few times. The rearrangement uses TRBV3-1 and TRBJ2-1; D ambiguous. V was trimmed by 3 bases and J by 8 bases, leaving 11 bases between them. Germline V gives CDR1 LGHDT, CDR2 YNNKEL (reference sequence). The CDR3 consists of 13 residues. Here the CDR3 reads CASSQDGWDEQFF. For the CDR3, the DNA is TGTGCCAGCAGCCAGGATGGTTGGGATGAGCAGTTCTTC.

This clonotype appeared a few times. The genes are TRBV29-1 and TRBJ1-1; 7 bases agree with TRBD1. V shed 7 bases and J 1 base; nucleotides not matched to a gene: 6. CDR3 size: 13 residues. Germline CDR1 SQVTM, CDR2 ANQGSEA. CDR3 in amino acids: CSGATGRNTEAFF. CDR3 bases: TGCAGCGGAGCGACAGGGAGGAACACTGAAGCTTTCTTT.